This T cell receptor beta chain was profiled in a study of T cells after yellow fever vaccination. The 5'RACE template-switching step produced TCR cDNA and added a universal primer site and UMIs. TCRdb ran MiXCR on the 5' RACE reads and lists one entry per CDR3 protein. The profile shows roughly 96,000 distinct CDR3 sequences, around 9.8% of them singletons. Broader study findings: Clones from primary vaccination mostly reappeared after the booster (roughly 95% CD4, about 88% CD8).

This CDR3 is 14 amino acids long. In germline, CDR1 is MNHNS, CDR2 SASEGT. The V segment lost 6 bases and the J segment 5 bases; nucleotides outside the gene matches: 6. The specimen was CD8+ T cells not binding an NS4B(214-222) dextramer, sorted from PBMCs, collected around 16 days after the first yellow fever vaccination. The receptor was isolated from a man aged 18 to 29 who received the YFV17D yellow fever vaccine. The chain couples TRBV6-1 to TRBJ1-1, with 10 bases aligning to TRBD1. The CDR3 region is CASSPDRGRTEAFF. The CDR3 DNA sequence: TGTGCCAGCAGCCCAGACAGGGGGCGAACTGAAGCTTTCTTT.